This entry lists 21 T cell receptor beta chains sequenced from one sample in a study of T-cell reconstitution after alpha-beta-depleted transplantation in children. Molecular barcoding with unique molecular identifiers was used for the TCRbeta library. TCRdb processed the PCR reads anew with MiXCR; each CDR3 protein has one entry. This sample has 200,000 or so distinct CDR3 sequences, with around 5.9% found just once. The starting material was PBMCs, obtained before TCRalphabeta/CD19-depleted stem cell transplant. The receptors were gathered from a girl under three years old with combined immunodeficiency, due to receive a stem cell transplant.

This chain connects TRBV19 to TRBJ2-1, with 12 bases identical to TRBD2. Germline V gene sequence: CDR1 LNHDA, CDR2 SQIVND (reference sequence). Unmatched junction bases numbered 12, after V lost 6 bases and J lost 6 bases. This CDR3 has 17 amino acids. CDR3 in amino acids: CASSPQPGLAGTNEQFF. CDR3 nucleotide sequence: TGTGCCAGTAGCCCTCAACCGGGACTAGCGGGCACCAATGAGCAGTTCTTC. The full variable domain, its missing parts supplied by reference TRBV19 and TRBJ2-1, is DGGITQSPKYLFRKEGQNVTLSCEQNLNHDAMYWYRQDPGQGLRLIYYSQIVNDFQKGDIAEGYSVSREKKESFPLTVTSAQKNPTAFYLCASSPQPGLAGTNEQFFGPGTRLTVL.

This clonotype was detected many times. V and J are TRBV4-3 and TRBJ2-7, with 7 bases that match TRBD2. Trimming removed 0 bases from V and 2 bases from J; junction bases left unmatched: 7. CDR1 LGHNA and CDR2 YSLEER come from the germline V gene. This CDR3 is 16 amino acids long. The CDR3 DNA reads as TGCGCCAGCAGCCAAGATTCGGCTAGCGGAGCCTACGAGCAGTACTTC. It is translated as CASSQDSASGAYEQYF.

Only a few counts were recorded for this clonotype. J is TRBJ1-5 and V is TRBV20-1; D is unresolved. V lost 7 bases, J lost 5 bases, and 12 bases lay in between. Germline V gene data show CDR1 as DFQATT and CDR2 as SNEGSKA (reference sequence). The CDR3 has 12 residues. The CDR3 DNA reads as TGCAGTGGCGACTTTGGTTATCAGCCCCAGCATTTT. Amino acid sequence: CSGDFGYQPQHF.

This clonotype was counted a few times. A read error is possible here, since a much larger clone lies one base away. This rearrangement joins TRBV4-1 to TRBJ2-7, with D perhaps matching TRBD2 (5 bases). CDR1 and CDR2 (germline): MGHRA, YSYEKL. The CDR3 totals 13 residues. CDR3 protein: CASSPGVSCEQYF. The DNA for the CDR3 is TGTGCCAGCAGCCCCGGGGTCTCCTGCGAGCAGTACTTC.

This clonotype was detected many times. The chain links TRBV24-1 to TRBJ2-1; D perhaps matches TRBD2 (5 bases). V was trimmed by 3 bases and J by 5 bases, leaving 16 bases between them. The CDR3 sequence is 16 residues long. Germline CDR1 reads KGHDR; CDR2 reads SFDVKD. The CDR3 DNA is TGTGCCACCAGTGATCCAACTAGAGATGGCCACAATGAGCAGTTCTTC. It translates to CATSDPTRDGHNEQFF.

This clonotype was observed many times. The CDR3 loop reads CASTYKDSLRNSINNEQFF. The CDR3 nucleotides are TGCGCCAGCACCTACAAGGACTCTCTCCGAAACAGCATTAACAATGAGCAGTTCTTC. The chain uses TRBV4-1 and TRBJ2-1; TRBD2 might be the D (5 bases). Trimming removed 7 bases from V and 5 bases from J, with 30 bases in between. Looked up from germline, CDR1 is MGHRA and CDR2 is YSYEKL. This CDR3 is built from 19 residues.

This clonotype was counted at least ten times. V gene TRBV21-1 combines with J gene TRBJ2-7; TRBD1 was called by the table and not checked on the DNA. TRBV21-1 counts as a pseudogene. The CDR3 is 15 amino acids. CDR3 residues: CASSPRAGQTYEQYF. The CDR3 region has the DNA TGTGCCAGCAGCCCCCGGGCAGGGCAAACCTACGAGCAGTACTTC.

The table lists this clonotype with many counts. V gene TRBV29-1 combines with J gene TRBJ2-1; D unclear. Germline-derived CDR1 and CDR2 are SQVTM and ANQGSEA. The CDR3 sequence is 12 residues long. Between the trimmed V and J ends, which lost 3 bases and 4 bases, there was a span of 7 bases. CDR3 in amino acids: CSVEAQYNEQFF. The CDR3, as DNA: TGCAGCGTTGAGGCCCAGTACAATGAGCAGTTCTTC.

This clonotype came up many times. V usage is TRBV12-3 or TRBV12-4 and J usage is TRBJ2-3; TRBD2 matches at 8 bases. V was clipped by 6 bases and J by 0 bases; unmatched bases: 8. The length of the CDR3 is 16 residues. CDR3 protein: CASSSNSGTSTDTQYF. The DNA of the CDR3 is TGTGCCAGCAGCTCCAATAGCGGGACCAGCACAGATACGCAGTATTTT.

This clonotype was found a few times. The J gene is TRBJ2-4, the V gene TRBV5-1; 10 positions match TRBD1. Germline assignment: CDR1 SGHRS and CDR2 YFSETQ. J was trimmed by 10 bases and V by 2 bases; bases with no gene match: 9. This CDR3 spans 15 amino acids. The CDR3 sequence: CASSFYGQGEGIQYF. CDR3 in DNA: TGCGCCAGCAGCTTTTATGGACAGGGGGAAGGAATTCAGTACTTC.

This clonotype has a count of ten or more. The J gene is TRBJ1-1, the V gene TRBV4-2; 9 bases align to TRBD1. Looked up from germline, CDR1 is LGHNA and CDR2 is YNFKEQ. CDR3 length: 15 residues. With 3 bases clipped from V and 1 base from J, the junction kept 3 bases outside the gene matches. In nucleotides, the CDR3 is TGTGCCAGCAGCCACCCGGACAGGGGGAACACTGAAGCTTTCTTT. Protein: CASSHPDRGNTEAFF.

This clonotype occurred many times. The rearrangement links TRBV10-2 to TRBJ2-7; maybe TRBD2 (6 bases). V was shortened by 5 bases and J by 2 bases, with 13 bases between the two germline ends. CDR3 length equals 14 residues. Germline CDR1 and CDR2: WSHSY and SAAADI. The CDR3 sequence is CASSHPGGTYEQYF. The CDR3 coding sequence is TGCGCCAGCAGTCATCCCGGGGGAACCTACGAGCAGTACTTC.

This clonotype appeared many times. The CDR3 is CAISESGQGSSYEQYF. The CDR3 DNA reads TGTGCCATCAGTGAGTCGGGACAGGGAAGCTCCTACGAGCAGTACTTC. V is TRBV10-3 and J is TRBJ2-7; 9 bases align to TRBD1. The ends lost 0 bases at V and 0 bases at J; junction bases unmatched: 3. Germline values: CDR1 ENHRY, CDR2 SYGVKD. This CDR3 comprises 16 residues.

This clonotype has ten or more counts. J is TRBJ2-1 and V is TRBV29-1; D is perhaps TRBD2 (6 bases). V lost 3 bases and J lost 0, with 15 bases in between. Germline assignment: CDR1 SQVTM and CDR2 ANQGSEA. This CDR3 contains 16 residues. CDR3 DNA: TGCAGCGTTGATCTGGGGAGGTTAAGCTCCTACAATGAGCAGTTCTTC. This translates into CSVDLGRLSSYNEQFF.

In this sample, this clonotype turned up many times. The chain carries TRBV28 and TRBJ1-1; D call uncertain. Germline-derived CDR1 and CDR2 are MDHEN and SYDVKM. Trimming cost V 6 bases and J 0 bases, with 20 bases left between them. The CDR3 extends over 17 amino acids. The CDR3 region is CASSFLRTHTLNTEAFF. CDR3 bases: TGTGCCAGCAGCTTTTTACGGACTCACACCTTGAACACTGAAGCTTTCTTT.

This clonotype occurred many times. CDR3: CASSFSGTSGGTWRTQYF. The CDR3 DNA reads TGTGCCAGCAGTTTTTCCGGGACTAGCGGGGGGACGTGGAGGACCCAGTACTTC. The chain uses TRBV27 and TRBJ2-5; 15 positions match TRBD2. The CDR3 sequence is 18 residues long. J gave up 7 bases and V 3 bases, and 12 bases lay outside the gene matches. In germline, CDR1 is MNHEY, CDR2 SMNVEV (reference sequence).

This chain links TRBV28 with TRBJ2-3; TRBD1 agrees at 7 bases. Germline V gives CDR1 MDHEN, CDR2 SYDVKM. CDR3 length equals 14 residues. V was pared by 6 bases and J by 7 bases, with 10 bases of the junction left unmatched. The CDR3 DNA reads TGTGCCAGCAGGCTCCGACAGGGTCAATATACGCAGTATTTT. As protein: CASRLRQGQYTQYF.

Remarks on this clonotype: A much larger clone lies one base from this, so it may be a read error. This likely comes from a read error, as the CDR3 has no conserved phenylalanine or tryptophan at its end. The gene calls are TRBV6-5 and TRBJ1-3; no clear D. The CDR3 loop spans 14 amino acids. Germline CDR1 reads MNHEY; CDR2 reads SVGAGI. The V gene lost 2 bases and the J gene lost 0 bases, with 5 bases spanning the gap. Here the CDR3 DNA reads TGTGCCAGCAGTTACATGGGCTCTGGAAACACCATATATTGT. This sequence encodes CASSYMGSGNTIYC.

This clonotype turned up a few times. The chain joins TRBV20-1 to TRBJ2-3; D perhaps matches TRBD1 (5 bases). The CDR3 is made up of 15 amino acids. V lost 1 base, J lost 0 bases, and 11 bases lay in between. Germline CDR1 and CDR2: DFQATT and SNEGSKA (reference sequence). CDR3: CSARGQPASTDTQYF. The CDR3 nucleotides are TGCAGTGCTAGAGGACAGCCCGCTAGCACAGATACGCAGTATTTT.

This clonotype was seen ten or more times. The gene calls are TRBV24-1 and TRBJ2-5; D is perhaps TRBD1 (6 bases). CDR1 is KGHDR, CDR2 SFDVKD, per germline. CDR3 length: 13 residues. V lost 3 bases, J lost 13 bases, and 17 bases lay in between. CDR3: CATSDPPSDSLYF. The CDR3, as DNA: TGTGCCACCAGTGATCCCCCATCGGACAGTCTGTACTTC.

This clonotype has a handful of counts. This sequence joins TRBV7-2 and TRBJ2-1, with D maybe TRBD2 (6 bases). V was clipped by 1 base and J by 8 bases, with 12 bases between them. The CDR3 contains 14 residues. Germline CDR1 SGHTA, CDR2 FQGNSA. The CDR3 reads CASSLVLTRHEQFF. The DNA of the CDR3 is TGTGCCAGCAGCTTAGTCTTGACTAGGCATGAGCAGTTCTTC.